The next 32 T cell receptor beta chains were all read from a single sample in a study of human T cells and chemical hapten exposure. From the RACE reads, TCRdb called clonotypes with MiXCR, one entry per CDR3 protein. The sample lists around 110,000 distinct CDR3 sequences; about 11% were seen once. The time point denotes: patch test 3, about 24 weeks after DPC sensitization. The treatment: therapeutic diphenylcyclopropenone sensitization with weekly scalp DPC. This specimen consisted of whole blood, obtained in connection with sensitization to the hapten diphenylcyclopropenone (DPC). The receptor set was obtained from a woman between 45 and 60 years old with alopecia areata. Some clones in this sample may be carry-over from other donors' samples.

Ten or more counts support this clonotype. This chain joins TRBV7-9 and TRBJ2-6; 7 bases are shared with TRBD1. V trimming: 6 bases; J trimming: 0 bases; junction bases outside the gene matches: 11. CDR1 is SEHNR, CDR2 FQNEAQ, per germline (reference sequence). CDR3 length equals 18 residues. The CDR3 spells CASRVHRDSNSGANVLTF. The CDR3, as DNA: TGTGCCAGCAGGGTCCACCGGGACAGCAACTCTGGGGCCAACGTCCTGACTTTC.

CDR3 loop: CASSEGTGKTQHF. As DNA, the CDR3 is TGTGCCAGCAGTGAAGGGACAGGGAAGACCCAGCATTTT. The chain links TRBV2 to TRBJ1-5; 8 bases map to TRBD1. Per the germline V gene, CDR1 is SNHLY and CDR2 is FYNNEI. V lost 1 base and J lost 11; bases outside the gene matches: 4. This CDR3 region has 13 residues. Complete variable domain (other parts from reference TRBV2 and TRBJ1-5): EPEVTQTPSHQVTQMGQEVILRCVPISNHLYFYWYRQILGQKVEFLVSFYNNEISEKSEIFDDQFSVERPDGSNFTLKIRSTKLEDSAMYFCASSEGTGKTQHFGDGTRLSIL.

This clonotype came up many times. The chain employs TRBV6-2 or TRBV6-3 and TRBJ2-1; 7 bases fit TRBD2. The CDR3 has 15 residues. Per the germline V gene, CDR1 is MNHEY and CDR2 is SVGEGT. With 8 bases clipped from V and 5 bases from J, the junction kept 12 bases outside the gene matches. As DNA, the CDR3 is TGTGCCAGCGCGGTGCCGGGAGGCGCGAACAATGAGCAGTTCTTC. Protein product: CASAVPGGANNEQFF.

This clonotype was detected ten times or more. The V gene is TRBV28, the J gene TRBJ2-1; D is perhaps TRBD2 (5 bases). The CDR3 is made up of 13 amino acids. The germline V and J ends were trimmed by 7 bases and 6 bases, with 13 bases remaining between them. Germline V lookup: CDR1 MDHEN, CDR2 SYDVKM. The CDR3 DNA sequence: TGTGCCAGCACCCTCGGGGTGTCCAATGAGCAGTTCTTC. It is translated as CASTLGVSNEQFF.

This clonotype was seen a few times. CDR3 sequence (DNA): TGTGCCAGCAGAGAAAAGGACACATCCTACGAGCAGTACTTC. Translated, it gives CASREKDTSYEQYF. V and J are TRBV2 and TRBJ2-7; D is perhaps TRBD1 (5 bases). Germline loops: CDR1 SNHLY, CDR2 FYNNEI. CDR3 size: 14 residues. V dropped 6 bases and J dropped 1 base, with 13 bases sitting between them. Filled out from reference TRBV2 and TRBJ2-7, the complete variable domain reads EPEVTQTPSHQVTQMGQEVILRCVPISNHLYFYWYRQILGQKVEFLVSFYNNEISEKSEIFDDQFSVERPDGSNFTLKIRSTKLEDSAMYFCASREKDTSYEQYFGPGTRLTVT.

This clonotype was seen more than once but under ten times. The chain is built from TRBV18 and TRBJ2-7, with D possibly matching TRBD2 (5 bases). The V and J ends lost 3 bases and 1 base respectively, with 13 bases between them. This CDR3 is built from 15 residues. Germline CDR1 is KGHSH and CDR2 is LQKENI. The chain's CDR3 is CASSPNRGSSYEQYF. The CDR3 nucleotides read TGTGCCAGCTCACCGAATCGGGGATCTTCCTACGAGCAGTACTTC.

This clonotype was detected ten times or more. The rearrangement joins TRBV5-5 to TRBJ2-7; no clear D gene. The CDR3 covers 14 residues. Germline V gene data show CDR1 as SGHKS and CDR2 as YYEKEE (reference sequence). The V gene lost 0 bases and the J gene lost 5 bases, with 12 bases spanning the gap. CDR3 DNA sequence: TGTGCCAGCAGCTTGGTGGTCTTCCGGGACGAGCAGTACTTC. This gives the protein CASSLVVFRDEQYF.

This clonotype appeared many times. The rearrangement joins TRBV6-1 to TRBJ2-1; D may be TRBD2 (5 bases). The V and J ends lost 3 bases and 4 bases respectively, with 13 bases between them. Germline CDR1 MNHNS, CDR2 SASEGT. This CDR3 has 15 amino acids. CDR3 region: CASSDSKRGYNEQFF. CDR3 in DNA: TGTGCCAGCAGTGATAGCAAACGGGGTTACAATGAGCAGTTCTTC.

This clonotype was seen repeatedly, ten times or more. The CDR3 is CASGTSGVSRVTDTQYF. In DNA form, the CDR3 reads TGTGCCAGCGGGACTAGCGGGGTTTCCCGCGTCACAGATACGCAGTATTTT. The rearrangement uses TRBV7-2 and TRBJ2-3, with 13 bases fitting TRBD2. The V and J ends lost 8 bases and 2 bases, in that order; junction bases with no gene match: 10. The CDR3 extends over 17 amino acids. CDR1 is SGHTA and CDR2 is FQGNSA in the germline V gene. The whole variable domain, remainder taken from reference TRBV7-2 and TRBJ2-3, is GAGVSQSPSNKVTEKGKDVELRCDPISGHTALYWYRQSLGQGLEFLIYFQGNSAPDKSGLPSDRFSAERTGGSVSTLTIQRTQQEDSAVYLCASGTSGVSRVTDTQYFGPGTRLTVL.

The chain has TRBV6-5 and TRBJ1-3; no clear D. The CDR3 length is 12 residues. Between the trimmed V and J ends, which lost 8 bases and 2 bases, there was a span of 7 bases. Germline CDR1 reads MNHEY; CDR2 reads SVGAGI. DNA for the CDR3: TGTGCCAGCCGGACGGCTGGAAACACCATATATTTT. This encodes CASRTAGNTIYF.

This chain connects TRBV10-3 to TRBJ1-1; weak D call: TRBD1 (6 bases). Deletions cut 5 bases from V and 1 base from J, with 8 bases between. Germline V lookup: CDR1 ENHRY, CDR2 SYGVKD. The CDR3 consists of 13 residues. The CDR3, as DNA: TGTGCCATCAGTTGGACAGAGAACACTGAAGCTTTCTTT. Translated: CAISWTENTEAFF.

The chain recombines TRBV27 with TRBJ2-7, with D hard to call. The CDR3 consists of 13 residues. V was clipped by 7 bases and J by 0 bases, with 10 bases between them. Germline V gene sequence: CDR1 MNHEY, CDR2 SMNVEV (reference sequence). The CDR3 coding sequence is TGTGCCAGCAAGGACGAAAGCTCCTACGAGCAGTACTTC. Translating gives CASKDESSYEQYF.

A few counts support this clonotype. The genes are TRBV2 and TRBJ1-1; D may be TRBD1 (5 bases). Germline CDR1 SNHLY, CDR2 FYNNEI. CDR3 length: 12 amino acids. Trimming cost V 6 bases and J 3 bases, with 8 bases left between them. CDR3 in DNA: TGTGCCAGCAGGGGACGGTACACTGAAGCTTTCTTT. Translation: CASRGRYTEAFF. The full variable domain, completed using reference TRBV2 and TRBJ1-1, is EPEVTQTPSHQVTQMGQEVILRCVPISNHLYFYWYRQILGQKVEFLVSFYNNEISEKSEIFDDQFSVERPDGSNFTLKIRSTKLEDSAMYFCASRGRYTEAFFGQGTRLTVV.

The V and J genes are TRBV20-1 and TRBJ2-1; D is unresolved. The length of the CDR3 is 13 residues. Trimming stripped 3 bases from V and 5 bases from J, with 11 bases between. From germline, CDR1 is DFQATT and CDR2 SNEGSKA (reference sequence). As DNA, the CDR3 is TGCAGTGCTAGGTCCAGCGCGAACAATGAGCAGTTCTTC. This gives the protein CSARSSANNEQFF.

The rearrangement joins TRBV2 to TRBJ1-4; D ambiguous. Between the trimmed V and J ends, which lost 6 bases and 0 bases, there was a span of 11 bases. From germline, CDR1 is SNHLY and CDR2 FYNNEI. The CDR3 has 15 amino acids. The CDR3 region is CASRPGRTTNEKLFF. CDR3 nucleotide sequence: TGTGCCAGCAGGCCTGGACGGACAACTAATGAAAAACTGTTTTTT.

There are a few counts of this clonotype. The chain employs TRBV5-1 and TRBJ2-7; TRBD1 matches 9 bases. The germline V gene has CDR1 SGHRS and CDR2 YFSETQ. V was pared by 4 bases and J by 7 bases, with 6 bases of the junction left unmatched. The CDR3 sequence is 13 residues long. Here the CDR3 DNA reads TGCGCCAGCAGCCCGGGACAGGGCAAGGAGCAGTACTTC. Translated, it gives CASSPGQGKEQYF.

The rearrangement links TRBV29-1 to TRBJ2-4; 7 positions match TRBD1. CDR1 and CDR2 (germline): SQVTM, ANQGSEA. This CDR3 comprises 13 residues. V gave up 1 base and J gave up 4 bases; unmatched junction bases: 1. CDR3 sequence: CSVEGGQKNIQYF. The CDR3 region has the DNA TGCAGCGTTGAAGGGGGACAGAAAAACATTCAGTACTTC.

The rearrangement uses TRBV4-1 and TRBJ1-2; D perhaps matches TRBD1 (5 bases). The CDR3 spans 15 residues. Germline V gene lookup returns CDR1 MGHRA and CDR2 YSYEKL. Between the trimmed V and J ends, which lost 1 base and 3 bases, there was a span of 12 bases. The CDR3 loop is CASSQVGGSDYGYTF. In nucleotides, the CDR3 is TGCGCCAGCAGCCAAGTGGGGGGAAGCGACTATGGCTACACCTTC.

V gene TRBV12-3 or TRBV12-4 combines with J gene TRBJ2-3, with D maybe TRBD2 (6 bases). This CDR3 contains 14 residues. Trimming shortened V by 9 bases and J by 9 bases, and 22 bases separated the two germline ends. The CDR3 region has the DNA TGTGCCAGTCGGGTTGCGGGGTCCCAGGGAACGCAGTATTTT. Amino acid sequence: CASRVAGSQGTQYF.

This clonotype was counted between two and nine times. The V and J genes are TRBV12-3 or TRBV12-4 and TRBJ2-2; 7 bases line up with TRBD2. V was clipped by 1 base and J by 6 bases; unmatched bases: 2. The CDR3 covers 14 residues. This chain's CDR3 is CASSLGGGSGELFF. Here the CDR3 DNA reads TGTGCCAGCAGTTTAGGGGGGGGTTCCGGGGAGCTGTTTTTT.

The chain is built from TRBV3-1 and TRBJ2-6, with D unresolved. V was cut by 3 bases and J by 0 bases, with 6 bases left in between. This CDR3 is 15 amino acids long. CDR1 LGHDT and CDR2 YNNKEL come from the germline V gene (reference sequence). For the CDR3, the DNA is TGTGCCAGCAGCCAGACCAGCTCTGGGGCCAACGTCCTGACTTTC. This codes for CASSQTSSGANVLTF.

At least ten counts were recorded for this clonotype. V gene TRBV29-1 combines with J gene TRBJ2-5; 10 bases are a match to TRBD1. The J segment lost 5 bases and the V segment lost 6 bases, leaving 9 bases of the junction unmatched. CDR3 length: 14 residues. Looked up from germline, CDR1 is SQVTM and CDR2 is ANQGSEA. CDR3 residues: CSVEPTGGGETQYF. Written as DNA, the CDR3 is TGCAGCGTCGAGCCGACAGGGGGCGGGGAGACCCAGTACTTC.

V is TRBV11-2 and J is TRBJ2-7; 9 positions match TRBD1. The CDR3 loop spans 15 amino acids. Germline V gene sequence: CDR1 SGHAT, CDR2 FQNNGV. The V gene end was trimmed by 4 bases and the J gene end by 3 bases; junction bases not matched to a gene: 7. The CDR3 here is CASSWGQGNGYEQYF. The CDR3 DNA is TGTGCCAGCAGCTGGGGACAGGGTAACGGCTACGAGCAGTACTTC.

Many counts were recorded for this clonotype. The V gene is TRBV4-1, the J gene TRBJ2-1, with 10 bases aligning to TRBD2. V lost 1 base and J lost 5; bases outside the gene matches: 8. This CDR3 spans 17 amino acids. Germline assignment: CDR1 MGHRA and CDR2 YSYEKL. CDR3 sequence reads: CASSQALTSGDHNEQFF. The DNA of the CDR3 is TGCGCCAGCAGCCAAGCCCTAACTAGCGGGGACCACAATGAGCAGTTCTTC.

The CDR3 reads CASNIRSTDTQYF. In DNA, the CDR3 is TGTGCCAGCAACATCCGAAGTACAGATACGCAGTATTTT. This rearrangement joins TRBV28 to TRBJ2-3; D remains unclear. CDR3 length equals 13 residues. Germline-derived CDR1 and CDR2 are MDHEN and SYDVKM. V was shortened by 7 bases and J by 3 bases, with 11 bases between the two germline ends.

This clonotype has just a few counts. This chain uses TRBV18 with TRBJ1-5, with D tentatively TRBD1 (5 bases). The CDR3 covers 14 residues. CDR1 and CDR2 from the germline V gene are KGHSH and LQKENI. V was trimmed by 3 bases and J by 3 bases, leaving 9 bases between them. The CDR3 DNA sequence: TGTGCCAGCTCACCGGCCAGGGCCAATCAGCCCCAGCATTTT. Translated, it gives CASSPARANQPQHF.

This clonotype was found many times. The V gene is TRBV28, the J gene TRBJ2-7; 8 bases are a match to TRBD1. V dropped 6 bases and J dropped 3; count of bases not matched to a gene: 4. CDR3 length: 13 residues. Looked up from germline, CDR1 is MDHEN and CDR2 is SYDVKM. The CDR3, as DNA: TGTGCCAGCAGACGGACAGGGCACTACGAGCAGTACTTC. This codes for CASRRTGHYEQYF.

This clonotype occurred a few times. V usage is TRBV24-1 and J usage is TRBJ2-2; no definite D call. This CDR3 spans 14 amino acids. Between the trimmed V and J ends, which lost 0 bases and 5 bases, there was a span of 6 bases. Germline V gives CDR1 KGHDR, CDR2 SFDVKD. The CDR3 bases are TGTGCCACCAGTGATTTGGAGAGGACCGGGGAGCTGTTTTTT. Residues: CATSDLERTGELFF.

The chain employs TRBV2 and TRBJ1-2; possibly TRBD1 for D (5 bases). The CDR3 contains 15 residues. Germline-derived CDR1 and CDR2 are SNHLY and FYNNEI. Trimming stripped 3 bases from V and 4 bases from J, with 15 bases between. DNA for the CDR3: TGTGCCAGCAGTGATGAAGGGGTCTTTAGCTATGGCTACACCTTC. Protein: CASSDEGVFSYGYTF. Variable domain in full (rest from reference TRBV2 and TRBJ1-2): EPEVTQTPSHQVTQMGQEVILRCVPISNHLYFYWYRQILGQKVEFLVSFYNNEISEKSEIFDDQFSVERPDGSNFTLKIRSTKLEDSAMYFCASSDEGVFSYGYTFGSGTRLTVV.

This chain connects TRBV28 to TRBJ2-1; TRBD1 matches at 10 bases. Trimming took 6 bases from V and 6 from J; bases not matched to a gene: 14. This CDR3 contains 17 residues. CDR1 is MDHEN, CDR2 SYDVKM, per germline. The CDR3 here is CASSTLTGTGDSNEQFF. The DNA for the CDR3 is TGTGCCAGCAGCACCTTGACCGGGACAGGGGACAGCAATGAGCAGTTCTTC.

CDR3 sequence reads: CASSLKAYYEQYF. DNA of the CDR3: TGTGCCAGCAGTTTAAAGGCGTATTACGAGCAGTACTTC. V and J are TRBV12-3 or TRBV12-4 and TRBJ2-7; the D is unclear. Trimming cost V 2 bases and J 4 bases, with 9 bases left between them. The CDR3 loop spans 13 amino acids.

V gene TRBV9 combines with J gene TRBJ1-6, with 7 bases that match TRBD1. Trimming cost V 0 bases and J 9 bases; bases outside gene matches: 3. The CDR3 has 14 amino acids. Germline assignment: CDR1 SGDLS and CDR2 YYNGEE. CDR3 loop: CASSVDRGSSPLHF. Here the CDR3 DNA reads TGTGCCAGCAGCGTAGACAGGGGAAGTTCACCCCTCCACTTT.